This section outlines one T cell receptor (beta chain) sequence together with its context. This entry is derived from a study of blood T cell repertoires in COVID-19. The repertoire was sequenced with immunoSEQ multiplex PCR; TCRdb's copy has only in-frame clones and lacks some. The sample holds 250,000 to 350,000 clones, 90% seen once. This TCR was sampled from a woman aged 25 to 39 with COVID-19, enrolled during active disease. The material sequenced was peripheral blood.

CDR3 region: CSVAGGGSNTEAFF. In DNA, the CDR3 is TGCAGCGTTGCGGGGGGGGGCTCGAACACTGAAGCTTTCTTT. V gene TRBV29-1 combines with J gene TRBJ1-1; weak D call: TRBD1 (6 bases). The CDR3 has 14 residues. Trimming cost V 4 bases and J 1 base, with 13 bases left between them. The germline CDR1 and CDR2 sequences are SQVTM and ANQGSEA.